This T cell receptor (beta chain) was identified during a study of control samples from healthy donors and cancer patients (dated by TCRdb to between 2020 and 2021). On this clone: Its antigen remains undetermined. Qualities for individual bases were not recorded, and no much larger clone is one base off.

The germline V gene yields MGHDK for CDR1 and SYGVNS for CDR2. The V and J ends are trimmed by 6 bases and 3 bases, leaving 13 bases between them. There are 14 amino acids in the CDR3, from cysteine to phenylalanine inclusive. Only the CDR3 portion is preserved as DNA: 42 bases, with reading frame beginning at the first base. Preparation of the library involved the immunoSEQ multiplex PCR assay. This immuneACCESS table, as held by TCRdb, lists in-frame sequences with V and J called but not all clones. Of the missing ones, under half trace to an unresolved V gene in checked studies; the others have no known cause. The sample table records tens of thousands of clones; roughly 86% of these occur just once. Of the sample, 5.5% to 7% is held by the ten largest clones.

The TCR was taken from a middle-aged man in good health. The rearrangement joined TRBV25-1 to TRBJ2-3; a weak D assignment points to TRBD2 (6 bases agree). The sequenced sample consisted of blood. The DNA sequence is TGTGCCAGCAGGGTGCGGGATTGGACAGATACGCAGTATTTT. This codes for CASRVRDWTDTQYF.